Given below is one T cell receptor beta chain in context. Its antigen is unidentified. The germline V gene has CDR1 DFQATT and CDR2 SNEGSKA (reference sequence). This CDR3 has 14 amino acids. This specimen belongs to a study of monozygotic twins with inflammatory bowel disease. Study-wide results and caveats: No discrimination was achieved between different T cell subtypes.

Blood was collected, more than 2 ml per donor. Each TCR library used 3500 ng of total RNA. UMIs with a 6-nucleotide sample barcode were added by template switching. TCRdb processed the 5' RACE reads again and assigns one entry to each CDR3 protein, with no DNA. The sample's table shows 310,000 or so distinct CDR3 sequences. This receptor was taken from a human donor with ulcerative colitis or Crohn's disease, or a healthy co-twin of an affected twin (not recorded which). The chain uses TRBV20-1 and TRBJ1-2; checking the TCRdb D call of TRBD1 is not possible without DNA. The sequencing sample was made of blood. The CDR3 protein is CSAGRDTERGGYTF.